Listed here are 26 T cell receptor beta chains from one sample, sequenced in a study of T-cell memory formation after mild COVID-19 (dated by TCRdb to the early 2020s). Library generation was performed with 5' RACE. The sequencer listed for this sample is Illumina NovaSeq 6000. Through fastp at Q25 and MiXCR, TCRdb rebuilt clones from the public reads, retaining in-frame beta chains. CDR3 protein sequences are deduplicated, and each keeps its most common genes and DNA. For this sample the table gives approximately 400,000 distinct CDR3 sequences, of which less than 25% were detected only once. The ten top clones hold 8.5% to 10% of the sample. Material for sequencing was PBMCs or a T cell subset sorted from them (not recorded which). The receptors stem from an adult woman who had mild COVID-19 (a few samples of this study predate the infection). The sample titles of this study are shuffled in the database, so cell type and time point are left out; the donor was told from shared clones.

This clonotype was seen a few times. The chain couples TRBV18 to TRBJ2-5; D is possibly TRBD1 (5 bases). Trimming stripped 4 bases from V and 5 bases from J, with 14 bases between. The V gene's germline CDR1 is KGHSH and CDR2 LQKENI. The CDR3 is 14 amino acids. The DNA of the CDR3 is TGTGCCAGCTCACTTCCAGGGCCCCTGGAGACCCAGTACTTC. Its translation: CASSLPGPLETQYF.

This clonotype appeared a few times. This rearrangement joins TRBV12-3 or TRBV12-4 to TRBJ2-3, with 10 bases fitting TRBD2. This CDR3 has 16 residues. Trimming cost V 7 bases and J 1 base; bases outside gene matches: 8. CDR3 sequence reads: CASIKAGGFGTDTQYF. The CDR3 coding sequence is TGTGCCAGCATAAAAGCGGGAGGGTTTGGCACAGATACGCAGTATTTT.

V usage is TRBV7-2 and J usage is TRBJ1-2, with D possibly being TRBD1 (5 bases). Germline-derived CDR1 and CDR2 are SGHTA and FQGNSA. V gave up 0 bases and J gave up 4 bases, with 18 bases separating them. This CDR3 is 17 amino acids long. The CDR3: CASSLAGRGRQPYGYTF. The CDR3 DNA is TGTGCCAGCAGCTTAGCTGGTCGGGGCCGCCAACCCTATGGCTACACCTTC.

This clonotype was picked up a small number of times. This chain connects TRBV27 to TRBJ2-7; D remains ambiguous. Trimming stripped 9 bases from V and 7 bases from J, with 13 bases between. This CDR3 comprises 11 residues. Germline lookup yields CDR1 MNHEY and CDR2 SMNVEV (reference sequence). DNA for the CDR3: TGTGCCAGTAACTCAGGCGCGGAGCAGTACTTC. It encodes CASNSGAEQYF.

This clonotype has a single count. The chain combines TRBV14 with TRBJ2-2; no definite D call. V was trimmed by 4 bases and J by 5 bases, leaving 8 bases between them. Germline V gene sequence: CDR1 SGHDN, CDR2 FVKESK. This CDR3 has 13 amino acids. The CDR3 region is CASSPRLTGELFF. CDR3 in DNA: TGTGCCAGCAGCCCTAGACTGACCGGGGAGCTGTTTTTT.

This clonotype was detected ten times or more. CDR3 residues: CSATPPLGVYNEQFF. Here the CDR3 DNA reads TGCAGTGCTACCCCACCCCTCGGGGTCTACAATGAGCAGTTCTTC. The V gene is TRBV20-1, the J gene TRBJ2-1, with a possible D match to TRBD2 (5 bases). The CDR3 has 15 amino acids. The V end was cut by 4 bases, the J end by 3 bases, with 16 bases between. Germline-derived CDR1 and CDR2 are DFQATT and SNEGSKA (reference sequence).

V usage is TRBV29-1 and J usage is TRBJ2-3; D remains ambiguous. V was pared by 3 bases and J by 2 bases, with 6 bases between. Germline V CDR1 and CDR2: SQVTM, ANQGSEA. The CDR3 is 12 amino acids. This chain's CDR3 is CSVEVITDTQYF. The CDR3 region has the DNA TGCAGCGTTGAGGTCATCACAGATACGCAGTATTTT.

V usage is TRBV7-2 and J usage is TRBJ2-7, with TRBD2 matching 7 bases. There are 16 residues in the CDR3. Unmatched junction bases numbered 14, after V lost 7 bases and J lost 2 bases. The V gene's germline CDR1 is SGHTA and CDR2 FQGNSA. CDR3 sequence (DNA): TGTGCCAGCAACCCGAGCGCTAGCGGATTTACCTACGAGCAGTACTTC. Translation gives CASNPSASGFTYEQYF.

This clonotype was detected many times. The chain employs TRBV18 and TRBJ2-3; D is unclear. Trimming shortened V by 8 bases and J by 2 bases, and 8 bases separated the two germline ends. In germline, CDR1 is KGHSH, CDR2 LQKENI. The length of the CDR3 is 12 residues. CDR3 loop: CASSPNTDTQYF. In nucleotides, the CDR3 is TGTGCCAGCAGCCCAAACACAGATACGCAGTATTTT. The full variable domain, with the rest looked up from reference TRBV18 and TRBJ2-3, is NAGVMQNPRHLVRRRGQEARLRCSPMKGHSHVYWYRQLPEEGLKFMVYLQKENIIDESGMPKERFSAEFPKEGPSILRIQQVVRGDSAAYFCASSPNTDTQYFGPGTRLTVL.

This chain uses TRBV12-5 with TRBJ1-1, with D hard to call. The CDR3 extends over 13 amino acids. CDR1 is LGHNT and CDR2 is FRNRAP in the germline V gene. V lost 7 bases and J 2 bases, leaving 11 bases between the germline ends. The CDR3 DNA reads as TGTGCTAGTGCGTGGAGGGATAACACTGAAGCTTTCTTT. It translates to CASAWRDNTEAFF.

The chain combines TRBV5-4 with TRBJ2-5, with 7 bases aligning to TRBD2. Germline trimming cut 0 bases from V and 0 bases from J; bases unmatched to any gene: 5. Germline CDR1 and CDR2: SGHNT and YYREEE (reference sequence). The CDR3 consists of 16 residues. CDR3 loop: CASSLAREVDQETQYF. DNA of the CDR3: TGTGCCAGCAGCTTGGCCCGGGAGGTGGACCAAGAGACCCAGTACTTC.

The chain carries TRBV9 and TRBJ2-2, with TRBD1 as a possible D gene (7 bases). Germline values: CDR1 SGDLS, CDR2 YYNGEE. The length of the CDR3 is 16 residues. V lost 4 bases and J 6 bases, leaving 19 bases between the germline ends. This chain's CDR3 is CASSPRLAGGSGELFF. CDR3 bases: TGTGCCAGCAGCCCCCGGCTGGCAGGGGGGTCCGGGGAGCTGTTTTTT.

This chain links TRBV5-1 with TRBJ1-1; no clear D. Trimming left V 0 bases short and J 1 base short, with 10 bases between. The length of the CDR3 is 15 residues. Germline V lookup: CDR1 SGHRS, CDR2 YFSETQ. The CDR3 region is CASSLAGPSNTEAFF. DNA of the CDR3: TGCGCCAGCAGCTTGGCCGGTCCATCGAACACTGAAGCTTTCTTT.

This clonotype has only a few counts. The chain couples TRBV7-3 to TRBJ1-1; 7 bases line up with TRBD1. The junction had 10 bases not matched to a gene; V was cut back by 5 bases and J by 4 bases. The CDR3 consists of 15 residues. The germline gives CDR1 SGHTA, CDR2 FQGTGA. The chain's CDR3 is CASSNEGGGFTEAFF. CDR3 nucleotides: TGTGCCAGCAGCAACGAGGGAGGGGGCTTCACTGAAGCTTTCTTT.

This clonotype was picked up a small number of times. The chain combines TRBV7-3 with TRBJ2-1, with 10 bases lining up with TRBD2. V lost 7 bases and J lost 2; bases outside the gene matches: 8. Per the germline V gene, CDR1 is SGHTA and CDR2 is FQGTGA. This CDR3 is 16 amino acids long. The CDR3 DNA reads TGTGCCAGCACCCAGGGTCTAGCGGGGGCCTACAATGAGCAGTTCTTC. Translation gives CASTQGLAGAYNEQFF.

The V and J genes are TRBV15 and TRBJ1-2; 7 positions agree with TRBD1. The germline V gene has CDR1 LNHNV and CDR2 YYDKDF (reference sequence). After removal of 1 base from V and 4 bases from J, the junction contained 9 bases not matched to a gene. There are 16 residues in the CDR3. The CDR3 here is CATSRGSAGGPYGYTF. The CDR3 DNA follows: TGTGCCACCAGCAGAGGTTCGGCAGGGGGACCCTATGGCTACACCTTC.

This clonotype has a handful of counts. The rearrangement uses TRBV30 and TRBJ1-5, with D unresolved. Trimming removed 0 bases at V and 7 bases at J, with 16 bases between. Per germline, CDR1 GTSNPN and CDR2 SVGIG (reference sequence). The CDR3 loop spans 15 amino acids. The CDR3 spells CAWSVKPAFAQPQHF. CDR3 in DNA: TGTGCCTGGAGTGTAAAACCGGCGTTTGCCCAGCCCCAGCATTTT.

This clonotype was seen more than once but under ten times. The chain uses TRBV7-3 and TRBJ2-2; 8 bases line up with TRBD2. There are 17 residues in the CDR3. Germline CDR1 is SGHTA and CDR2 is FQGTGA. With 1 base clipped from V and 4 bases from J, the junction kept 8 bases outside the gene matches. CDR3 sequence (DNA): TGTGCCAGCAGCTTAAGCGTACTAGCGGTACCCACCGGGGAGCTGTTTTTT. This sequence encodes CASSLSVLAVPTGELFF. Variable domain in full (rest from reference TRBV7-3 and TRBJ2-2): GAGVSQTPSNKVTEKGKYVELRCDPISGHTALYWYRQSLGQGPEFLIYFQGTGAADDSGLPNDRFFAVRPEGSVSTLKIQRTERGDSAVYLCASSLSVLAVPTGELFFGEGSRLTVL.

This clonotype was counted a few times. This chain uses TRBV10-3 with TRBJ1-6; 10 nucleotides line up with TRBD1. The CDR3 extends over 13 amino acids. Germline V lookup: CDR1 ENHRY, CDR2 SYGVKD. V trimming: 10 bases; J trimming: 7 bases; junction bases outside the gene matches: 4. CDR3 sequence reads: CASGTGVNSPLHF. CDR3 sequence (DNA): TGTGCCAGCGGGACAGGGGTAAATTCACCCCTCCACTTT.

This clonotype was found a few times. The chain carries TRBV30 and TRBJ2-1; 13 bases map to TRBD2. CDR1 is GTSNPN, CDR2 SVGIG, per germline (reference sequence). This CDR3 region has 13 residues. The ends lost 5 bases at V and 8 bases at J; junction bases unmatched: 3. The chain's CDR3 is CAWAGLAGDEQFF. DNA of the CDR3: TGTGCCTGGGCCGGACTAGCGGGAGATGAGCAGTTCTTC. The entire variable domain, with the rest obtained from reference TRBV30 and TRBJ2-1, is as follows: SQTIHQWPATLVQPVGSPLSLECTVEGTSNPNLYWYRQAAGRGLQLLFYSVGIGQISSEVPQNLSASRPQDRQFILSSKKLLLSDSGFYLCAWAGLAGDEQFFGPGTRLTVL.

This clonotype was counted a few times. The chain combines TRBV9 with TRBJ1-2; 7 bases match TRBD1. V dropped 3 bases and J dropped 5; count of bases not matched to a gene: 7. Germline CDR1 is SGDLS and CDR2 is YYNGEE. This CDR3 has 14 amino acids. CDR3 nucleotides: TGTGCCAGCAGCGACTCACAGGGGTGGTATGGCTACACCTTC. Translating gives CASSDSQGWYGYTF. Looking up the rest from reference TRBV9 and TRBJ1-2 gives the full variable domain: DSGVTQTPKHLITATGQRVTLRCSPRSGDLSVYWYQQSLDQGLQFLIQYYNGEERAKGNILERFSAQQFPDLHSELNLSSLELGDSALYFCASSDSQGWYGYTFGSGTRLTVV.

The gene calls are TRBV18 and TRBJ2-2; the D is unclear. The CDR3 contains 16 residues. The V and J ends lost 1 base and 1 base respectively, with 10 bases between them. Germline loops: CDR1 KGHSH, CDR2 LQKENI. The CDR3 reads CASSPRPQVNTGELFF. The CDR3 DNA follows: TGTGCCAGCTCACCACGACCCCAGGTGAACACCGGGGAGCTGTTTTTT.

The rearrangement uses TRBV20-1 and TRBJ2-3; no clear D. The CDR3 has 14 residues. Trimming pared 1 base from V and 1 base from J, leaving 9 bases between. The germline gives CDR1 DFQATT, CDR2 SNEGSKA (reference sequence). This chain's CDR3 is CSARARPRTDTQYF. The CDR3 DNA follows: TGCAGTGCTAGAGCTAGGCCTCGCACAGATACGCAGTATTTT.

This chain joins TRBV5-4 and TRBJ2-7; TRBD2 agrees at 9 bases. CDR3 size: 14 residues. J gave up 2 bases and V 4 bases, and 4 bases lay outside the gene matches. CDR1 and CDR2 (germline): SGHNT, YYREEE (reference sequence). The CDR3 DNA sequence: TGTGCCAGCAGCCGCGGGGGGGAACCCTACGAGCAGTACTTC. Amino acids: CASSRGGEPYEQYF.

This clonotype showed up many times. The V and J genes are TRBV24-1 and TRBJ1-3; D uncertain. V shed 2 bases and J shed 2 bases, with 3 bases lying between them. The CDR3 runs 13 residues. Per germline, CDR1 KGHDR and CDR2 SFDVKD. CDR3 loop: CATSDSPGNTIYF. In DNA form, the CDR3 reads TGTGCCACCAGTGATTCCCCTGGAAACACCATATATTTT.

This clonotype was counted only a few times. The chain couples TRBV12-3 or TRBV12-4 to TRBJ2-5; D not certain. This CDR3 has 13 amino acids. With 5 bases removed from V and 5 bases from J, the gap between germline ends came to 12 bases. The CDR3 here is CASSPLVGETQYF. CDR3 nucleotide sequence: TGTGCCAGCAGTCCCCTGGTGGGGGAGACCCAGTACTTC.